Listed here are 32 T cell receptor beta chains from one sample, sequenced in a study of patients and donors after allogeneic stem cell transplantation (dated by TCRdb to the early 2020s). The method was RT-PCR. The sequencer listed for this sample is NextSeq 550. TCRdb ran its own pipeline on the public reads, namely fastp trimming at Q25 and MiXCR clone calling, and kept in-frame beta chains. Rows are unified per CDR3 protein, each entry keeping the most common DNA and genes. Across this sample there are roughly 880,000 distinct CDR3 sequences, with roughly 17% seen only once. Together, the top ten hold 6% of the sample. The sequencing sample was made of blood, either unsorted or a sorted T cell fraction (not recorded which). These TCRs come from a human donor who was either an allogeneic HSCT recipient or a stem cell or donor lymphocyte infusion donor (not recorded which). It is not recorded whose cells these are; they may come from a transplant donor.

The rearrangement joins TRBV2 to TRBJ2-1; TRBD2 matches 9 bases. The CDR3 loop spans 16 amino acids. V shed 6 bases and J 7 bases; nucleotides not matched to a gene: 13. Germline-derived CDR1 and CDR2 are SNHLY and FYNNEI. The CDR3 bases are TGTGCCAGCAGGTCGAGGCCCTCGACTAGCGGAAATGAGCAGTTCTTC. Protein product: CASRSRPSTSGNEQFF. The whole variable domain, remainder taken from reference TRBV2 and TRBJ2-1, is EPEVTQTPSHQVTQMGQEVILRCVPISNHLYFYWYRQILGQKVEFLVSFYNNEISEKSEIFDDQFSVERPDGSNFTLKIRSTKLEDSAMYFCASRSRPSTSGNEQFFGPGTRLTVL.

As DNA, the CDR3 is TGTGCCTGGGGGCTGGACTACGAGCAGTACTTC. This codes for CAWGLDYEQYF. The chain couples TRBV30 to TRBJ2-7; D not resolved. The V gene lost 5 bases and the J gene lost 3 bases, with 8 bases spanning the gap. The CDR3 covers 11 residues. Germline V gene lookup returns CDR1 GTSNPN and CDR2 SVGIG (reference sequence).

This clonotype was picked up a small number of times. The chain links TRBV4-1 to TRBJ2-5; 11 bases fit TRBD1. The germline CDR1 and CDR2 sequences are MGHRA and YSYEKL. The V gene end was trimmed by 3 bases and the J gene end by 4 bases; junction bases not matched to a gene: 4. This CDR3 region has 15 residues. The CDR3 DNA reads as TGCGCCAGCAGCCAGAAGGGGACAGGGGGAGAGACCCAGTACTTC. This gives the protein CASSQKGTGGETQYF.

The V call is TRBV20-1, the J call TRBJ2-2; 9 bases fit TRBD2. Germline V lookup: CDR1 DFQATT, CDR2 SNEGSKA (reference sequence). The CDR3 is 15 amino acids. Losses at the gene ends were 6 bases for V and 5 bases for J; bases not matched to a gene: 10. CDR3 residues: CSAHSAGGKTGELFF. CDR3 DNA sequence: TGCAGTGCACACTCGGCGGGAGGGAAGACCGGGGAGCTGTTTTTT.

This clonotype was observed a handful of times. This chain uses TRBV10-2 with TRBJ1-5; possibly TRBD1 for D (5 bases). This CDR3 is 15 amino acids long. Per the germline V gene, CDR1 is WSHSY and CDR2 is SAAADI. V was clipped by 3 bases and J by 5 bases, with 14 bases between them. The CDR3 here is CASSDIRQLYQPQHF. The CDR3 DNA sequence: TGCGCCAGCAGTGATATTAGACAGCTCTATCAGCCCCAGCATTTT.

The sample holds a few counts of this clonotype. The genes are TRBV7-9 and TRBJ1-2, with D hard to call. This CDR3 spans 12 amino acids. The V and J ends lost 5 bases and 6 bases respectively, with 10 bases between them. Per germline, CDR1 SEHNR and CDR2 FQNEAQ (reference sequence). CDR3 DNA sequence: TGTGCCAGCAGCCCCCGTTCGCATGGCTACACCTTC. It is translated as CASSPRSHGYTF.

This clonotype was seen only a few times. V is TRBV10-3 and J is TRBJ1-5; 8 positions match TRBD1. J gave up 5 bases and V 2 bases, and 8 bases lay outside the gene matches. This CDR3 region has 16 residues. Germline V gene sequence: CDR1 ENHRY, CDR2 SYGVKD. The CDR3 bases are TGTGCCATCAGTGAGCGAAGGACAGGGTACGATCAGCCCCAGCATTTT. Encoded protein: CAISERRTGYDQPQHF.

This clonotype was recorded many times. This chain links TRBV29-1 with TRBJ2-1; possible D gene TRBD1, 5 bases. The length of the CDR3 is 13 residues. With 4 bases removed from V and 2 bases from J, the gap between germline ends came to 9 bases. Germline V gives CDR1 SQVTM, CDR2 ANQGSEA. The CDR3 DNA reads as TGCAGCGTTGGCAGGGCTACCTACAATGAGCAGTTCTTC. Its translation: CSVGRATYNEQFF.

The chain uses TRBV7-9 and TRBJ2-6; a possible D gene is TRBD2 (5 bases). Per the germline V gene, CDR1 is SEHNR and CDR2 is FQNEAQ (reference sequence). Deletions cut 4 bases from V and 0 bases from J, with 10 bases between. The CDR3 spans 16 residues. This CDR3 reads CASSSRDTSGANVLTF. The CDR3 DNA reads TGTGCCAGCAGCTCCCGGGATACCTCTGGGGCCAACGTCCTGACTTTC.

The chain carries TRBV12-3 or TRBV12-4 and TRBJ2-2, with 11 bases fitting TRBD2. V was clipped by 5 bases and J by 4 bases; unmatched bases: 3. The CDR3 runs to 15 residues. Here the CDR3 DNA reads TGTGCCAGCAGTACACTAGCGGGAGTCACCGGGGAGCTGTTTTTT. Its translation is CASSTLAGVTGELFF.

The chain is built from TRBV12-3 or TRBV12-4 and TRBJ1-3, with TRBD1 as a possible D gene (6 bases). V lost 4 bases and J lost 0, with 16 bases in between. This CDR3 comprises 17 residues. The CDR3 protein is CASSSRTVVNSGNTIYF. The CDR3 coding sequence is TGTGCCAGCAGTTCGAGGACAGTCGTCAACTCTGGAAACACCATATATTTT.

V and J are TRBV11-1 and TRBJ1-2; D uncertain. The CDR3 consists of 15 residues. With 5 bases removed from V and 2 bases from J, the gap between germline ends came to 15 bases. In germline, CDR1 is SGHAT, CDR2 FQDESV (reference sequence). The CDR3 region is CASSPETAQNYGYTF. In DNA form, the CDR3 reads TGTGCCAGCAGCCCAGAGACGGCACAGAACTATGGCTACACCTTC.

This clonotype was seen only a few times. The rearrangement joins TRBV6-5 to TRBJ2-1; TRBD2 matches at 7 bases. Per the germline V gene, CDR1 is MNHEY and CDR2 is SVGAGI. The CDR3 length is 16 residues. Trimming at V came to 0 bases and at J to 10 bases, leaving 12 bases not matched to a gene. The CDR3 DNA sequence: TGTGCCAGCAGTTACTCGAAGTCTAGCGGAACTAGAGAGCAGTTCTTC. This translates into CASSYSKSSGTREQFF.

This clonotype was counted a few times. The rearrangement uses TRBV6-5 and TRBJ1-1, with 9 bases that match TRBD1. The V gene's germline CDR1 is MNHEY and CDR2 SVGAGI. The CDR3 has 18 amino acids. The trim removed 4 bases at V and 1 base at J, leaving 13 bases unmatched. The CDR3 sequence is CASSFSPRGQGKNTEAFF. The CDR3 region has the DNA TGTGCCAGCAGTTTTTCGCCCCGAGGACAGGGGAAGAACACTGAAGCTTTCTTT.

This clonotype was counted only a few times. This chain joins TRBV24-1 and TRBJ2-1; 7 positions agree with TRBD1. Germline V gene data show CDR1 as KGHDR and CDR2 as SFDVKD. The CDR3 sequence is 15 residues long. With 7 bases clipped from V and 4 bases from J, the junction kept 9 bases outside the gene matches. The DNA of the CDR3 is TGTGCCACCAGCGATCGACAGGGAGTGTACAATGAGCAGTTCTTC. This translates into CATSDRQGVYNEQFF.

This clonotype was counted between two and nine times. The chain combines TRBV29-1 with TRBJ2-2; TRBD1 might be the D (5 bases). V was cut by 7 bases and J by 4 bases, with 13 bases left in between. CDR1 SQVTM and CDR2 ANQGSEA come from the germline V gene. The CDR3 loop spans 13 amino acids. DNA of the CDR3: TGCAGCGGGGCAGGGTGGGTCACCGGGGAGCTGTTTTTT. Its protein is CSGAGWVTGELFF.

This clonotype came up a few times. The gene calls are TRBV12-5 and TRBJ1-1; 7 bases are a match to TRBD1. J lost 0 bases, V lost 6 bases, and 4 bases had no gene match. The CDR3 sequence is 14 residues long. Looked up from germline, CDR1 is LGHNT and CDR2 is FRNRAP. The CDR3 spells CASGAGQMNTEAFF. Here the CDR3 DNA reads TGTGCTAGTGGGGCGGGACAGATGAACACTGAAGCTTTCTTT.

This clonotype was seen only a few times. The CDR3 DNA follows: TGTGCCAGCAGGTCGGACAGAGCTATGAGCTCCTATAATTCACCCCTCCACTTT. Protein sequence: CASRSDRAMSSYNSPLHF. This chain uses TRBV6-1 with TRBJ1-6; perhaps TRBD1 as D (6 bases). Trimming stripped 6 bases from V and 0 bases from J, with 18 bases between. This CDR3 has 18 residues. The germline V gene has CDR1 MNHNS and CDR2 SASEGT.

The V and J genes are TRBV6-1 and TRBJ2-7; 13 bases are a match to TRBD2. V shed 6 bases, J shed 4 bases, and the junction held 9 bases outside the gene matches. The CDR3 is made up of 16 amino acids. Looked up from germline, CDR1 is MNHNS and CDR2 is SASEGT. The CDR3 loop is CASSRPLAGGGYEQYF. CDR3 nucleotides: TGTGCCAGCAGCCGACCACTAGCGGGAGGGGGGTACGAGCAGTACTTC.

The chain has TRBV7-8 and TRBJ1-1; D perhaps matches TRBD1 (5 bases). This CDR3 region has 15 residues. V lost 2 bases to trimming and J lost 3 bases, with 13 bases between them. Germline V gene data show CDR1 as SGHVS and CDR2 as FQNEAQ. This CDR3 reads CASSLMGREDTEAFF. CDR3 coding DNA: TGTGCCAGCAGCTTAATGGGCAGGGAGGACACTGAAGCTTTCTTT.

In its sample, this clonotype was seen a few times. This rearrangement joins TRBV5-1 to TRBJ2-7, with 10 bases that match TRBD2. The ends lost 4 bases at V and 2 bases at J; junction bases unmatched: 3. From germline, CDR1 is SGHRS and CDR2 YFSETQ. The CDR3 covers 14 residues. CDR3 in amino acids: CASSGLAETYEQYF. The CDR3 DNA reads as TGCGCCAGCAGCGGACTAGCGGAAACCTACGAGCAGTACTTC.

This clonotype appeared a few times. The chain carries TRBV6-2 or TRBV6-3 and TRBJ2-3, with 9 bases matching TRBD1. The CDR3 is 15 residues long. V lost 8 bases, J lost 2 bases, and 8 bases stayed unmatched. CDR1 is MNHEY, CDR2 SVGEGT, per germline. Written as DNA, the CDR3 is TGTGCCAGCGGGGCCGGACAGGGGACCACAGATACGCAGTATTTT. Translated: CASGAGQGTTDTQYF.

The chain is built from TRBV3-1 and TRBJ2-2; D uncertain. Trimming took off 3 bases at V and 8 bases at J, with 7 bases between the two ends. This CDR3 spans 12 amino acids. Germline CDR1 reads LGHDT; CDR2 reads YNNKEL (reference sequence). The CDR3 nucleotides read TGTGCCAGCAGCCACAAGGAGGGGGAGCTGTTTTTT. Its translation is CASSHKEGELFF.

Only a few counts were recorded for this clonotype. J is TRBJ2-1 and V is TRBV9; the D gene is possibly TRBD2 (5 bases). Germline CDR1 reads SGDLS; CDR2 reads YYNGEE. The CDR3 is 15 residues long. Trimming removed 5 bases at V and 6 bases at J, with 18 bases between. CDR3 residues: CASSEGTKGGNEQFF. CDR3 sequence (DNA): TGTGCCAGCAGTGAGGGAACTAAAGGAGGCAATGAGCAGTTCTTC.

This sequence joins TRBV2 and TRBJ1-1; D unresolved. Per the germline V gene, CDR1 is SNHLY and CDR2 is FYNNEI. The CDR3 is made up of 14 amino acids. Deletions cut 7 bases from V and 4 bases from J, with 16 bases between. The CDR3, as DNA: TGTGCCAGCACCCTCCAGAATGGAGGCACTGAAGCTTTCTTT. Protein sequence: CASTLQNGGTEAFF.

The chain combines TRBV5-5 with TRBJ2-1, with D perhaps matching TRBD1 (6 bases). V lost 4 bases and J lost 10, with 18 bases in between. The CDR3 consists of 14 residues. Germline V gives CDR1 SGHKS, CDR2 YYEKEE (reference sequence). The CDR3 reads CASSQGGVGGEQFF. CDR3 nucleotides: TGTGCCAGCAGCCAAGGGGGAGTAGGAGGCGAGCAGTTCTTC.

This chain links TRBV20-1 with TRBJ2-5, with 8 bases lining up with TRBD2. Trimming took 1 base from V and 1 from J; bases not matched to a gene: 8. This CDR3 contains 16 residues. Germline V gene sequence: CDR1 DFQATT, CDR2 SNEGSKA (reference sequence). The CDR3 protein is CSARADSGATQETQYF. CDR3 DNA: TGCAGTGCTAGAGCTGATAGCGGGGCAACCCAAGAGACCCAGTACTTC.

Only a few counts were recorded for this clonotype. The V call is TRBV5-1, the J call TRBJ2-1; D gene unclear. Trimming stripped 1 base from V and 10 bases from J, with 9 bases between. The CDR3 totals 12 residues. The germline gives CDR1 SGHRS, CDR2 YFSETQ. In DNA, the CDR3 is TGCGCCAGCAGCTTGCCTGCCCTCGAGCAGTTCTTC. It yields the protein CASSLPALEQFF.

This clonotype occurred a few times. This chain links TRBV6-1 with TRBJ2-5; TRBD2 might be the D (5 bases). This CDR3 is built from 14 residues. V gave up 8 bases and J gave up 0 bases, with 13 bases separating them. Germline lookup yields CDR1 MNHNS and CDR2 SASEGT. In nucleotides, the CDR3 is TGTGCCAGCGGACTTACAAGGTACCAAGAGACCCAGTACTTC. This encodes CASGLTRYQETQYF.

The chain couples TRBV5-6 to TRBJ2-6; D might be TRBD2 (5 bases). The CDR3 runs 18 residues. CDR1 SGHDT and CDR2 YYEEEE come from the germline V gene. Trimming removed 4 bases at V and 0 bases at J, with 17 bases between. The chain's CDR3 is CASSQMKRVLSGANVLTF. As DNA, the CDR3 is TGTGCCAGCAGCCAAATGAAGAGGGTTCTCTCTGGGGCCAACGTCCTGACTTTC.

This clonotype was found a few times. The rearrangement uses TRBV20-1 and TRBJ2-7, with TRBD2 as a possible D gene (6 bases). Germline V gene data show CDR1 as DFQATT and CDR2 as SNEGSKA (reference sequence). The CDR3 consists of 15 residues. V lost 1 base and J lost 0, with 13 bases in between. CDR3 bases: TGCAGTGCTAGAGTGTGGCGGGAAGGCTCCTACGAGCAGTACTTC. This encodes CSARVWREGSYEQYF.

This clonotype was observed many times. The V and J genes are TRBV5-1 and TRBJ2-6; 12 nucleotides match TRBD2. The V gene end was trimmed by 4 bases and the J gene end by 1 base; junction bases not matched to a gene: 6. This CDR3 has 18 amino acids. From germline, CDR1 is SGHRS and CDR2 YFSETQ. CDR3 DNA sequence: TGCGCCAGCAGCGAAATGACTAGCGGGAGTTCTGGGGCCAACGTCCTGACTTTC. The encoded protein is CASSEMTSGSSGANVLTF.